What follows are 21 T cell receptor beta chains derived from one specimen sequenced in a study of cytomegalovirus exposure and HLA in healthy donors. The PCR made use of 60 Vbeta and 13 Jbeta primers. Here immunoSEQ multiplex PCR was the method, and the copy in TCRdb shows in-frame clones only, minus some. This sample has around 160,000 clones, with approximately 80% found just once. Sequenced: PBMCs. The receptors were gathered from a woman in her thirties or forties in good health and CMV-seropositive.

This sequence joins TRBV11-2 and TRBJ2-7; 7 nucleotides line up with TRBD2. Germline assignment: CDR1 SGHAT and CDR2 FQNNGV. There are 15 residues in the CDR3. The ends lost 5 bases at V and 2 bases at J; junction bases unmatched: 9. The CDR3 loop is CASSQSGKSAYEQYF. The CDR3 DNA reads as TGTGCCAGCAGCCAGAGCGGGAAGAGCGCCTACGAGCAGTACTTC.

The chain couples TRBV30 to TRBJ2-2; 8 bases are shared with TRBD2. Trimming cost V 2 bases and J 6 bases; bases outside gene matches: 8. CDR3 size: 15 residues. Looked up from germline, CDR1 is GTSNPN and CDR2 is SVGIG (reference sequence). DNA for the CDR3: TGTGCCTGGAGTCCCGGGACTAGGGGGGCCGGGGAGCTGTTTTTT. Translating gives CAWSPGTRGAGELFF. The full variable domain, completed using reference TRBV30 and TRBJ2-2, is SQTIHQWPATLVQPVGSPLSLECTVEGTSNPNLYWYRQAAGRGLQLLFYSVGIGQISSEVPQNLSASRPQDRQFILSSKKLLLSDSGFYLCAWSPGTRGAGELFFGEGSRLTVL.

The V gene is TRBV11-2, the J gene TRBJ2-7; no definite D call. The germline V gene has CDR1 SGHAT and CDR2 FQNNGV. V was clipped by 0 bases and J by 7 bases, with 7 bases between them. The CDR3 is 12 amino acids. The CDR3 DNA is TGTGCCAGCAGCTTAGAACAGAATGAGCAGTACTTC. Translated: CASSLEQNEQYF.

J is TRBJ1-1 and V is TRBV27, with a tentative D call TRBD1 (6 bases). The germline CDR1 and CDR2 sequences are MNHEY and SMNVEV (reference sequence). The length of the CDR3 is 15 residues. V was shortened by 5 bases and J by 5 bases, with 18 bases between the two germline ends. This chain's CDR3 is CASSRRTVMGTEAFF. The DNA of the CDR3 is TGTGCCAGCAGTCGACGGACAGTTATGGGGACTGAAGCTTTCTTT.

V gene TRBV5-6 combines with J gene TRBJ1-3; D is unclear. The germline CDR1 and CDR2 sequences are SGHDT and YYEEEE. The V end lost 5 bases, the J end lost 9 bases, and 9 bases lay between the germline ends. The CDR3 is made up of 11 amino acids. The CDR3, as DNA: TGTGCCAGCAGTTCGGCAGGCACCATATATTTT. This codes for CASSSAGTIYF.

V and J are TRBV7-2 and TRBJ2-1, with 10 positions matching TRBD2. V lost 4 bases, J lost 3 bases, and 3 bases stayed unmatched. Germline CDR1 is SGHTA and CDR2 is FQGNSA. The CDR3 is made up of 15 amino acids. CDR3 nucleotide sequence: TGTGCCAGCAGCTCAGAGCGGGGGGGCTACAATGAGCAGTTCTTC. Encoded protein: CASSSERGGYNEQFF.

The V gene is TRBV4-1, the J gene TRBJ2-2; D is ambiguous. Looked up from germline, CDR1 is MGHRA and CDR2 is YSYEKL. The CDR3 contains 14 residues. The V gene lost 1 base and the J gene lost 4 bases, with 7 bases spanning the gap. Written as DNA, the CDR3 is TGCGCCAGCAGCCAAGTCCGAGGCACCGGGGAGCTGTTTTTT. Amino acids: CASSQVRGTGELFF.

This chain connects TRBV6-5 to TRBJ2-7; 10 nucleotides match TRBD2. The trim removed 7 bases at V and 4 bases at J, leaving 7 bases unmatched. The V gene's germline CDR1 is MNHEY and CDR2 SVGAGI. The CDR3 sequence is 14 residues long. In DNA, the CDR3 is TGTGCCAGCACCCCGGGACTAGCGAGTTACGAGCAGTACTTC. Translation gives CASTPGLASYEQYF.

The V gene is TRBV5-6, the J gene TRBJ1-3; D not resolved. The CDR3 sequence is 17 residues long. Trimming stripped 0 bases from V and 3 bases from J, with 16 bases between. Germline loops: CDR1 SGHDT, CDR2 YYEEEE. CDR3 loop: CASSLARFTGVGNTIYF. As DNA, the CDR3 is TGTGCCAGCAGCTTGGCCAGGTTTACCGGGGTTGGAAACACCATATATTTT.

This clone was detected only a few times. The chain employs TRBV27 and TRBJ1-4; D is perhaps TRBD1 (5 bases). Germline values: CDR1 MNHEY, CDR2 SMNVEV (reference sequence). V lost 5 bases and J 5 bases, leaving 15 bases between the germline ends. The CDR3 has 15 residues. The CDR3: CASSPREGRNEKLFF. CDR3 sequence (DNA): TGTGCCAGCAGTCCCCGGGAGGGGCGCAATGAAAAACTGTTTTTT. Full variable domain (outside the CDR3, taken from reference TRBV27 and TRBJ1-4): EAQVTQNPRYLITVTGKKLTVTCSQNMNHEYMSWYRQDPGLGLRQIYYSMNVEVTDKGDVPEGYKVSRKEKRNFPLILESPSPNQTSLYFCASSPREGRNEKLFFGSGTQLSVL.

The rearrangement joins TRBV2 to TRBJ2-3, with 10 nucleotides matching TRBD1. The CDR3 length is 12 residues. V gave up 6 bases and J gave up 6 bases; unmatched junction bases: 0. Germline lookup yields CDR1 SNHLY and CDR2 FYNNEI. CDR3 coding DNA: TGTGCCAGCAGGGACAGGGGGGATACGCAGTATTTT. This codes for CASRDRGDTQYF. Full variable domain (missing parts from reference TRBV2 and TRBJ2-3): EPEVTQTPSHQVTQMGQEVILRCVPISNHLYFYWYRQILGQKVEFLVSFYNNEISEKSEIFDDQFSVERPDGSNFTLKIRSTKLEDSAMYFCASRDRGDTQYFGPGTRLTVL.

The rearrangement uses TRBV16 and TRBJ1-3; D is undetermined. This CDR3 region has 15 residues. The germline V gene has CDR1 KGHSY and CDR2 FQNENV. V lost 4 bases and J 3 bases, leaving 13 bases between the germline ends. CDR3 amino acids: CASSPLPPLGNTIYF. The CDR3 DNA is TGTGCCAGCAGCCCACTCCCCCCACTTGGAAACACCATATATTTT.

The DNA of the CDR3 is TGTGCCAGTAGTGTTTGGACAGGCGAGTATGGCTACACCTTC. Its protein product is CASSVWTGEYGYTF. V gene TRBV19 combines with J gene TRBJ1-2; TRBD1 agrees at 7 bases. CDR3 length: 14 amino acids. Germline V gene data show CDR1 as LNHDA and CDR2 as SQIVND (reference sequence). Trimming removed 5 bases from V and 5 bases from J; junction bases left unmatched: 8. Filled out from reference TRBV19 and TRBJ1-2, the complete variable domain reads DGGITQSPKYLFRKEGQNVTLSCEQNLNHDAMYWYRQDPGQGLRLIYYSQIVNDFQKGDIAEGYSVSREKKESFPLTVTSAQKNPTAFYLCASSVWTGEYGYTFGSGTRLTVV.

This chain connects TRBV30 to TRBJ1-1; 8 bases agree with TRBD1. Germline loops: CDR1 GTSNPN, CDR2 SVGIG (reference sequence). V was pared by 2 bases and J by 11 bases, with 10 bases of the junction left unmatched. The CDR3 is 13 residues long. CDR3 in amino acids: CAWSLQGAMGAFF. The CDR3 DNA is TGTGCCTGGAGTCTCCAGGGGGCGATGGGGGCTTTCTTT. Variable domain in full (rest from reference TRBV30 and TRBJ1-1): SQTIHQWPATLVQPVGSPLSLECTVEGTSNPNLYWYRQAAGRGLQLLFYSVGIGQISSEVPQNLSASRPQDRQFILSSKKLLLSDSGFYLCAWSLQGAMGAFFGQGTRLTVV.

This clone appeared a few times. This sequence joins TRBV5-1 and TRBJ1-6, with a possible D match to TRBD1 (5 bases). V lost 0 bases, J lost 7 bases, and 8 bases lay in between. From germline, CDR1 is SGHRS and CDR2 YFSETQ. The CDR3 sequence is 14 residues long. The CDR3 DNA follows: TGCGCCAGCAGCTTGGACGGGGGAAATTCACCCCTCCACTTT. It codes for CASSLDGGNSPLHF.

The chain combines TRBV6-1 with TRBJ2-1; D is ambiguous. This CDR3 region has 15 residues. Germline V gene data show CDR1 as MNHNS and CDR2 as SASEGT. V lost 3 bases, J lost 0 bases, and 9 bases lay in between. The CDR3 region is CASSEIWSSYNEQFF. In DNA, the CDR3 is TGTGCCAGCAGTGAGATCTGGAGCTCCTACAATGAGCAGTTCTTC.

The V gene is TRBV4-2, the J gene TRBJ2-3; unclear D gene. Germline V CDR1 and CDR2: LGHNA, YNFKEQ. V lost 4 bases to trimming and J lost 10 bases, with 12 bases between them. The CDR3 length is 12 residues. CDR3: CASSLEAGAQYF. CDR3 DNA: TGTGCCAGCAGCCTTGAGGCCGGAGCGCAGTATTTT.

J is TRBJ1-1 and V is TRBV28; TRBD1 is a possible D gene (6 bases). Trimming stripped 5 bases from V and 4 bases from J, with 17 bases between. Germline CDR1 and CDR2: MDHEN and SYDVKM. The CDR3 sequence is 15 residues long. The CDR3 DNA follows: TGTGCCAGCAGTGATGGGGGGGCGGGGGGCACTGAAGCTTTCTTT. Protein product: CASSDGGAGGTEAFF.

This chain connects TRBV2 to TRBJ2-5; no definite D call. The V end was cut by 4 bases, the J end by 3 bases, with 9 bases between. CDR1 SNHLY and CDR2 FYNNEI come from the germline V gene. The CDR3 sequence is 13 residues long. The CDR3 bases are TGTGCCAGCAGTGGACTGGATAAAGAGACCCAGTACTTC. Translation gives CASSGLDKETQYF.

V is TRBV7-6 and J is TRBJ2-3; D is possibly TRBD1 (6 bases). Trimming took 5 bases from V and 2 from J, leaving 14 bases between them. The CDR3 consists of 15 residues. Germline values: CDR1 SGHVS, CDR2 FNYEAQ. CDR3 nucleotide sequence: TGTGCCAGCAGCCTATTGGGGGACAACACAGATACGCAGTATTTT. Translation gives CASSLLGDNTDTQYF.

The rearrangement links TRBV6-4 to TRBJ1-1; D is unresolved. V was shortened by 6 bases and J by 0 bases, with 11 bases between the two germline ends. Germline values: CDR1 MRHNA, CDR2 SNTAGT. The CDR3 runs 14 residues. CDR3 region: CASRATGMNTEAFF. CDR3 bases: TGTGCCAGCAGGGCGACTGGAATGAACACTGAAGCTTTCTTT.